This TCR beta chain is from a study of OX40 agonist ivuxolimab in advanced cancers. On the study more broadly: Every 2 weeks, ivuxolimab was infused into the patients intravenously at between 0.01 and 10 mg/kg.

With 9 bases removed from V and 4 bases from J, the gap between germline ends came to 9 bases. The CDR3 totals 11 residues. Looked up from germline, CDR1 is WSHSY and CDR2 is SAAADI. TCRdb keeps only in-frame clones here, not all; method: immunoSEQ multiplex PCR. Of more than 70,000 clones listed, around four fifths are singletons. Material: CD4+ or CD8+ T cells sorted from blood, obtained in a trial of the OX40 agonist ivuxolimab. The chain uses TRBV10-2 and TRBJ1-1; perhaps TRBD1 as D (6 bases). The origin of this receptor is an adult with an advanced solid tumor such as melanoma, head and neck, liver or kidney cancer. Here the CDR3 reads CASEQGTEAFF. CDR3 DNA sequence: TGCGCCAGTGAACAGGGCACTGAAGCTTTCTTT.